One and the same sample provided the 17 T cell receptor beta chains below, sequenced in a study of vaccination effects on CD4 cells after COVID-19. No antigen is known for these receptors. Antigen-specific CD4+ T cells were expanded (with viral peptide pools) by the ViraFEST assay ahead of sequencing. Following a roughly 9-day culture, CD4+ T cells were purified. Having tested negative for nucleocapsid antibodies, the vaccine recipients showed no prior SARS-CoV-2 infection. The repertoire was sequenced with immunoSEQ multiplex PCR; TCRdb's copy has only in-frame clones and lacks some. The table lists roughly 45,000 clones, around 78% of them singletons. Sequencing was performed on CD4+ T cells from PBMCs cultured with SARS-CoV-2 spike peptides, taken before COVID-19 vaccination. The receptors stem from a human donor who received a COVID-19 vaccine.

This chain connects TRBV7-9 to TRBJ1-3, with 8 bases identical to TRBD1. CDR3 size: 16 residues. With 6 bases clipped from V and 0 bases from J, the junction kept 7 bases outside the gene matches. Germline V gene sequence: CDR1 SEHNR, CDR2 FQNEAQ (reference sequence). CDR3 nucleotide sequence: TGTGCCAGCAGTTCCGGGACAGGAATCTCTGGAAACACCATATATTTT. Its translation: CASSSGTGISGNTIYF.

This rearrangement joins TRBV5-1 to TRBJ1-3; D remains unclear. The V gene's germline CDR1 is SGHRS and CDR2 YFSETQ. The CDR3 has 13 amino acids. V shed 6 bases and J shed 4 bases, with 11 bases lying between them. This CDR3 reads CASTVSGGNTIYF. CDR3 sequence (DNA): TGCGCCAGCACGGTGTCCGGAGGAAACACCATATATTTT.

The V and J genes are TRBV7-8 and TRBJ1-2, with D maybe TRBD1 (6 bases). Trimming removed 5 bases from V and 2 bases from J, with 15 bases in between. The germline V gene encodes CDR1 SGHVS and CDR2 FQNEAQ. This CDR3 region has 15 residues. The CDR3 loop is CASSRGGGGNYGYTF. CDR3 nucleotide sequence: TGTGCCAGCAGCCGAGGGGGAGGGGGAAACTATGGCTACACCTTC.

The chain employs TRBV9 and TRBJ1-2; TRBD1 matches at 7 bases. V was pared by 5 bases and J by 6 bases, with 7 bases of the junction left unmatched. The germline V gene has CDR1 SGDLS and CDR2 YYNGEE. This CDR3 contains 13 residues. The CDR3 is CASSTGAGNGYTF. The CDR3 DNA reads TGTGCCAGCAGTACAGGGGCGGGGAATGGCTACACCTTC.

V gene TRBV7-3 combines with J gene TRBJ2-5; TRBD2 matches 7 bases. Per the germline V gene, CDR1 is SGHTA and CDR2 is FQGTGA. The CDR3 has 12 residues. V gave up 4 bases and J gave up 13 bases; unmatched junction bases: 9. This CDR3 reads CASSSDTGLLYF. CDR3 sequence (DNA): TGTGCCAGCAGCTCCGACACGGGACTACTGTACTTC.

The chain recombines TRBV29-1 with TRBJ2-5, with D maybe TRBD2 (6 bases). Trimming took off 7 bases at V and 5 bases at J, with 17 bases between the two ends. CDR1 is SQVTM and CDR2 is ANQGSEA in the germline V gene. CDR3 length: 13 residues. The CDR3 sequence is CSADGGSGETQYF. As DNA, the CDR3 is TGCAGCGCTGATGGGGGGAGTGGCGAGACCCAGTACTTC.

The chain has TRBV11-3 and TRBJ2-2, with D tentatively TRBD2 (6 bases). CDR1 and CDR2 from the germline V gene are SGHNT and YENEEA. The V and J ends lost 1 base and 6 bases respectively, with 9 bases between them. This CDR3 is built from 14 residues. The CDR3 protein is CASSLGGEAGELFF. The CDR3 region has the DNA TGTGCCAGCAGCTTAGGAGGGGAGGCCGGGGAGCTGTTTTTT.

This chain links TRBV5-1 with TRBJ2-2; TRBD2 is a possible D gene (5 bases). The length of the CDR3 is 14 residues. CDR1 is SGHRS, CDR2 YFSETQ, per germline. V was pared by 5 bases and J by 6 bases, with 14 bases between. As DNA, the CDR3 is TGCGCCAGCAGGCGGACTTTCGATTCCGGGGAGCTGTTTTTT. Protein sequence: CASRRTFDSGELFF. The full variable domain, completed using reference TRBV5-1 and TRBJ2-2, is KAGVTQTPRYLIKTRGQQVTLSCSPISGHRSVSWYQQTPGQGLQFLFEYFSETQRNKGNFPGRFSGRQFSNSRSEMNVSTLELGDSALYLCASRRTFDSGELFFGEGSRLTVL.

This chain joins TRBV28 and TRBJ2-1; D gene ambiguous. CDR1 is MDHEN, CDR2 SYDVKM, per germline. The CDR3 spans 14 residues. With 6 bases removed from V and 5 bases from J, the gap between germline ends came to 14 bases. The CDR3 protein is CASRSSLPNNEQFF. CDR3 in DNA: TGTGCCAGCAGGAGTAGCTTACCTAACAATGAGCAGTTCTTC.

The chain has TRBV28 and TRBJ1-2; D gene uncertain. Trimming took 6 bases from V and 3 from J, leaving 14 bases between them. Germline assignment: CDR1 MDHEN and CDR2 SYDVKM. This CDR3 region has 14 residues. The CDR3 loop is CASSLTVGDYGYTF. The CDR3 region has the DNA TGTGCCAGCAGCCTAACCGTTGGGGACTATGGCTACACCTTC.

The V call is TRBV5-1, the J call TRBJ2-5, with 12 bases matching TRBD2. From germline, CDR1 is SGHRS and CDR2 YFSETQ. This CDR3 spans 16 amino acids. The V gene end was trimmed by 7 bases and the J gene end by 5 bases; junction bases not matched to a gene: 12. CDR3 region: CASAATSGGSWETQYF. The CDR3 DNA reads as TGCGCCAGCGCCGCGACTAGCGGGGGATCGTGGGAGACCCAGTACTTC. Full variable domain (rest looked up from reference TRBV5-1 and TRBJ2-5): KAGVTQTPRYLIKTRGQQVTLSCSPISGHRSVSWYQQTPGQGLQFLFEYFSETQRNKGNFPGRFSGRQFSNSRSEMNVSTLELGDSALYLCASAATSGGSWETQYFGPGTRLLVL.

This chain joins TRBV18 and TRBJ2-3; D gene unclear. Germline-derived CDR1 and CDR2 are KGHSH and LQKENI. V gave up 3 bases and J gave up 6 bases, with 19 bases separating them. This CDR3 is 16 amino acids long. CDR3 in amino acids: CASSPYSEPSRDTQYF. The CDR3 DNA reads as TGTGCCAGCTCACCTTATTCGGAACCTTCGAGGGATACGCAGTATTTT.

J is TRBJ1-2 and V is TRBV30; D ambiguous. The CDR3 length is 15 residues. CDR1 GTSNPN and CDR2 SVGIG come from the germline V gene (reference sequence). Deletions cut 0 bases from V and 2 bases from J, with 13 bases between. The CDR3 spells CAWSVQTFVNYGYTF. The CDR3 DNA reads TGTGCCTGGAGTGTACAAACCTTCGTGAACTATGGCTACACCTTC. The full variable domain, completed using reference TRBV30 and TRBJ1-2, is SQTIHQWPATLVQPVGSPLSLECTVEGTSNPNLYWYRQAAGRGLQLLFYSVGIGQISSEVPQNLSASRPQDRQFILSSKKLLLSDSGFYLCAWSVQTFVNYGYTFGSGTRLTVV.

A few counts support this clone. This chain links TRBV5-1 with TRBJ2-5; the D is unclear. Germline V gives CDR1 SGHRS, CDR2 YFSETQ. V gave up 4 bases and J gave up 0 bases, with 10 bases separating them. The CDR3 totals 14 residues. As DNA, the CDR3 is TGCGCCAGCAGCCCAATGACAAACCAAGAGACCCAGTACTTC. Translation: CASSPMTNQETQYF.

Only a few counts were recorded for this clone. This chain links TRBV4-1 with TRBJ2-1; D ambiguous. The germline V and J ends were trimmed by 6 bases and 4 bases, with 10 bases remaining between them. CDR3 length: 13 residues. From germline, CDR1 is MGHRA and CDR2 YSYEKL. CDR3 DNA sequence: TGCGCCAGCAGTGAAATAGATTACAATGAGCAGTTCTTC. This encodes CASSEIDYNEQFF.

This clone was seen only a few times. The V gene is TRBV19, the J gene TRBJ1-3; 7 nucleotides agree with TRBD1. The V gene end was trimmed by 3 bases and the J gene end by 2 bases; junction bases not matched to a gene: 4. Looked up from germline, CDR1 is LNHDA and CDR2 is SQIVND (reference sequence). There are 15 residues in the CDR3. The CDR3 nucleotides are TGTGCCAGTAGTATTTACAGGGGTCCTGGAAACACCATATATTTT. It yields the protein CASSIYRGPGNTIYF.

The chain uses TRBV7-9 and TRBJ1-1; D is undetermined. Germline V gene data show CDR1 as SEHNR and CDR2 as FQNEAQ (reference sequence). The length of the CDR3 is 14 residues. The V gene lost 5 bases and the J gene lost 3 bases, with 13 bases spanning the gap. The chain's CDR3 is CASSPSGRDTEAFF. The CDR3 region has the DNA TGTGCCAGCAGCCCATCCGGTCGGGACACTGAAGCTTTCTTT.